The clone carrying this TCR beta chain has only a few counts. The data originate from a study of regulatory T cells in long-lasting Graves disease. About the study: For under 3 months, newly diagnosed Graves' patients had been taking antithyroid drugs.

Building of the TCR beta libraries involved iRepertoire HTBI primers and Arm-PCR of CDR3 regions. TCRdb itself ran the multiplex PCR reads through MiXCR, one entry per CDR3 protein. Among roughly 520,000 distinct CDR3 sequences listed, 12% were seen once. This sample's time point: newly diagnosed GD, antithyroid drugs for less than 3 months. PBMC RNA was the source of the TCR library. The same sample was also used in a study of T cells in Graves' hyperthyroidism and ophthalmopathy. This second study says: Most thyroid clonotypes that were expanded above 0.001 also turned up in blood. Model predictions of ophthalmopathy came a median roughly 6.4 months before onset.

Source: peripheral blood mononuclear cells (PBMCs), taken at new diagnosis, from a patient treated with antithyroid drugs. The source is a woman in her 30s with Graves disease.

For the CDR3, the DNA is TGTGCCAGCAGCGTAGGGTCCACAGGGTTTCAGCCCCAGCATTTT. It specifies CASSVGSTGFQPQHF. The chain combines TRBV9 with TRBJ1-5; the D gene is possibly TRBD1 (6 bases). The CDR3 consists of 15 residues. Germline V CDR1 and CDR2: SGDLS, YYNGEE. Trimming shortened V by 0 bases and J by 6 bases, and 13 bases separated the two germline ends.